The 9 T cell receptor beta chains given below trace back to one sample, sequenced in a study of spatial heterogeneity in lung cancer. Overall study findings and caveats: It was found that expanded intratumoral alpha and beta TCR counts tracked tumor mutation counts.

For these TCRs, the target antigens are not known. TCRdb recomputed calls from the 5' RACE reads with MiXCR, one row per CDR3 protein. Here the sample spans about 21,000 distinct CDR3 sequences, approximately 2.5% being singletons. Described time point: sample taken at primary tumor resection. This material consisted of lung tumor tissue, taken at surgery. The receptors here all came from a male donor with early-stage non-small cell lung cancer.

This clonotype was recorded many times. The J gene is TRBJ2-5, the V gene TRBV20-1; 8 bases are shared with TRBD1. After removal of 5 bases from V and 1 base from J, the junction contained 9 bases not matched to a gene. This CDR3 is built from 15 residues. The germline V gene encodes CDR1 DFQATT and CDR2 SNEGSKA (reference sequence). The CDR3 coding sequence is TGCAGTGCTGCGCCTACAGGGGGTGGCCAAGAGACCCAGTACTTC. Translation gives CSAAPTGGGQETQYF.

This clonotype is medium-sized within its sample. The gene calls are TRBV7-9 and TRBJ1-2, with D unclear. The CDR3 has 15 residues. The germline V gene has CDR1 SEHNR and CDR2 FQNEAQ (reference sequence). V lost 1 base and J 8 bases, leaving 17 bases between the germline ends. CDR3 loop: CASSLGVSGEQGYTF. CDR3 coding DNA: TGTGCCAGCAGCTTAGGGGTTTCAGGCGAGCAAGGCTACACCTTC.

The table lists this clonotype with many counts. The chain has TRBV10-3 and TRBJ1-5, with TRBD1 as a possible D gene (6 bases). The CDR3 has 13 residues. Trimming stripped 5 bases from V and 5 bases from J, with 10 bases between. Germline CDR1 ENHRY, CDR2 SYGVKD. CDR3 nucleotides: TGTGCCATCAGTTCAGGGGCCCATCAGCCCCAGCATTTT. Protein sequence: CAISSGAHQPQHF.

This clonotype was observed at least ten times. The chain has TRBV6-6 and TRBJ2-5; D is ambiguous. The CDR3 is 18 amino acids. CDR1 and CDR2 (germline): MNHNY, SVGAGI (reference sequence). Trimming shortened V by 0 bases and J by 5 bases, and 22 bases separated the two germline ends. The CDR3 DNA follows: TGTGCCAGCAGTTACTCGAATTTGATTTTGGGGATTGAGGAGACCCAGTACTTC. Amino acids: CASSYSNLILGIEETQYF.

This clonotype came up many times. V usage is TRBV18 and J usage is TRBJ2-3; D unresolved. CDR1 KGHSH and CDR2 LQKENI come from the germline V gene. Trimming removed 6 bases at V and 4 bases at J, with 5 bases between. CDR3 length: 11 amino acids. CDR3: CASSPADTQYF. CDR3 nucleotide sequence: TGTGCCAGCTCTCCAGCAGATACGCAGTATTTT.

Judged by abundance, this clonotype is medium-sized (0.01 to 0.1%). The CDR3 DNA sequence: TGTGCCATCAGTGGTTCTACAGGGGGCGAAGAGACCCAGTACTTC. It encodes CAISGSTGGEETQYF. The rearrangement uses TRBV10-3 and TRBJ2-5, with TRBD1 identical over 9 bases. The germline CDR1 and CDR2 sequences are ENHRY and SYGVKD. The CDR3 has 15 amino acids. Trimming at V came to 4 bases and at J to 3 bases, leaving 6 bases not matched to a gene.

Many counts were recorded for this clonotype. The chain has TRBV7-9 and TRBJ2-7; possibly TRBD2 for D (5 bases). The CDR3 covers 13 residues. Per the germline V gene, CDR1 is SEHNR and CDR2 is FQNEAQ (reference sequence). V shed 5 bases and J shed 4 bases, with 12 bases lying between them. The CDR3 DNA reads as TGTGCCAGCAGCCAAATTAGCGCGTACGAGCAGTACTTC. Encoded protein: CASSQISAYEQYF.

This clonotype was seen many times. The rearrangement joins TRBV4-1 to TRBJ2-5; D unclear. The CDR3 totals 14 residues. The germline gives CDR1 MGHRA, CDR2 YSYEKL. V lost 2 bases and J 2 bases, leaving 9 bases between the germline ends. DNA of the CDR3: TGCGCCAGCAGCCAACAGGAATTACAAGAGACCCAGTACTTC. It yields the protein CASSQQELQETQYF.

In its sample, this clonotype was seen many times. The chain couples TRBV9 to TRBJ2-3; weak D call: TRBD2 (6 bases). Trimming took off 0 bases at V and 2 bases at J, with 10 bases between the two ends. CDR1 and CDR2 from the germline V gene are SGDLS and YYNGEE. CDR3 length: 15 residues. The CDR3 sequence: CASSVGLAATDTQYF. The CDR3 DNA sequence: TGTGCCAGCAGCGTAGGGTTAGCGGCCACAGATACGCAGTATTTT.